These 21 T cell receptor beta chains share one sample of origin, sequenced in a study of blood T cells in healthy people across ages. Through a sample-barcoded 5' primer and a J-beta primer mix, a second PCR was run for roughly 6 to 12 cycles. TCRdb re-called the 5' RACE reads with MiXCR, one entry per CDR3 protein. Here the sample spans roughly 790,000 distinct CDR3 sequences, 40% to 45% being singletons. The sample taken for sequencing was blood. These receptor sequences come from an older woman in good health.

This chain links TRBV25-1 with TRBJ1-1; no clear D. With 2 bases removed from V and 0 bases from J, the gap between germline ends came to 4 bases. Germline CDR1 MGHDK, CDR2 SYGVNS. The CDR3 is made up of 13 amino acids. In nucleotides, the CDR3 is TGTGCCAGCAGTGAACGGATGAACACTGAAGCTTTCTTT. Translating it yields CASSERMNTEAFF.

For this clonotype: One end of the junction varies from germline; a read error may be responsible. This chain connects TRBV27 to TRBJ2-5; TRBD1 aligns across 7 bases. Germline CDR1 and CDR2: MNHEY and SMNVEV (reference sequence). CDR3 size: 15 residues. CDR3: CTSSSADRAKNIRYF. The DNA of the CDR3 is TGTACCAGCAGTTCCGCTGACAGGGCAAAAAACATTCGGTACTTC.

Only a few counts were recorded for this clonotype. The chain links TRBV7-4 to TRBJ2-7; TRBD1 might be the D (5 bases). This CDR3 has 14 amino acids. Germline CDR1 reads SGHVT; CDR2 reads SQSDAQ. Trimming left V 3 bases short and J 0 bases short, with 9 bases between. CDR3 in DNA: TGTGCCAGCAGCTTCAGGGTCGGCTCCTACGAGCAGTACTTC. Its translation is CASSFRVGSYEQYF.

This clonotype was seen a handful of times. The chain employs TRBV13 and TRBJ1-4, with no clear D. Trimming left V 5 bases short and J 7 bases short, with 14 bases between. The CDR3 spans 14 residues. In germline, CDR1 is PRHDT, CDR2 FYEKMQ (reference sequence). CDR3 sequence (DNA): TGTGCCAGCAGCACGGCCTTAGGGAGTGAAAAACTGTTTTTT. Translated, it gives CASSTALGSEKLFF.

The chain links TRBV25-1 to TRBJ1-1; D is uncertain. V was pared by 7 bases and J by 5 bases, with 11 bases between. The CDR3 totals 12 residues. Germline V gene sequence: CDR1 MGHDK, CDR2 SYGVNS. The CDR3 DNA follows: TGTGCCAGCATAGGGTTTCAGACTGAAGCTTTCTTT. Its translation is CASIGFQTEAFF.

The CDR3 region is CASSNLGLDGGGYTF. The CDR3 bases are TGTGCCAGCAGCAACTTGGGGCTAGACGGGGGCGGCTACACCTTC. The chain is built from TRBV3-1 and TRBJ1-2; D is perhaps TRBD1 (6 bases). The V gene lost 5 bases and the J gene lost 8 bases, with 21 bases spanning the gap. Per germline, CDR1 LGHDT and CDR2 YNNKEL (reference sequence). The CDR3 covers 15 residues.

As for this clonotype: A read error may be the cause here, since a much bigger clone is one base away. The chain carries TRBV4-2 and TRBJ2-7, with D uncertain. The CDR3 is 13 amino acids. Between the trimmed V and J ends, which lost 7 bases and 4 bases, there was a span of 14 bases. In germline, CDR1 is LGHNA, CDR2 YNFKEQ. The CDR3 DNA reads TGTGCCAGCATCCAGAAACAAGGATACGAGCAGTACTTC. Amino acid sequence: CASIQKQGYEQYF.

V is TRBV10-3 and J is TRBJ2-5; 7 bases fit TRBD1. With 5 bases clipped from V and 0 bases from J, the junction kept 3 bases outside the gene matches. The germline V gene encodes CDR1 ENHRY and CDR2 SYGVKD. The CDR3 has 14 amino acids. The CDR3 DNA follows: TGTGCCATCAGTCGGACAGGAGACCAAGAGACCCAGTACTTC. This codes for CAISRTGDQETQYF.

This clonotype was seen a single time. A single base separates this from a much larger clone, so it may be a read error. The V gene is TRBV12-3 or TRBV12-4, the J gene TRBJ1-2; D not resolved. CDR3 length: 12 amino acids. Trimming pared 3 bases from V and 7 bases from J, leaving 9 bases between. The CDR3 is CASSFGSGGYTF. Written as DNA, the CDR3 is TGTGCCAGCAGTTTTGGATCAGGTGGCTACACCTTC.

The rearrangement uses TRBV11-2 and TRBJ1-6; TRBD1 aligns across 7 bases. This CDR3 has 15 amino acids. V shed 6 bases, J shed 5 bases, and the junction held 7 bases outside the gene matches. Germline V gene data show CDR1 as SGHAT and CDR2 as FQNNGV. CDR3 in amino acids: CASRRPGQNNSPLHF. The CDR3 nucleotides read TGTGCCAGCAGACGACCGGGACAGAATAATTCACCCCTCCACTTT.

This chain joins TRBV12-3 or TRBV12-4 and TRBJ2-7, with D unresolved. The assigned J gene may be wrong: the sequence end matches TRBJ2-5 better. The CDR3 has 12 amino acids. CDR3 sequence reads: CASRPALGTQYF. CDR3 coding DNA: TGTGCCAGCAGGCCGGCATTAGGGACCCAGTACTTC.

J is TRBJ2-7 and V is TRBV25-1; tentative D call: TRBD1 (6 bases). The CDR3 spans 13 residues. Trimming shortened V by 5 bases and J by 3 bases, and 11 bases separated the two germline ends. CDR1 is MGHDK, CDR2 SYGVNS, per germline. The CDR3 DNA reads TGTGCCAGCAGTAAGGGACATAACTACGAGCAGTACTTC. Its protein product is CASSKGHNYEQYF.

In its sample, this clonotype was seen many times. This chain connects TRBV29-1 to TRBJ1-2, with D uncertain. V lost 2 bases and J 8 bases, leaving 15 bases between the germline ends. The V gene's germline CDR1 is SQVTM and CDR2 ANQGSEA. This CDR3 spans 13 amino acids. CDR3 sequence (DNA): TGCAGCGTTGAAATCGAGGCTGGGATAGGCTACACCTTC. This gives the protein CSVEIEAGIGYTF.

The count of this clonotype is one. The V and J genes are TRBV3-1 and TRBJ1-2, with 7 bases identical to TRBD1. The germline gives CDR1 LGHDT, CDR2 YNNKEL (reference sequence). There are 14 residues in the CDR3. Losses at the gene ends were 1 base for V and 12 bases for J; bases not matched to a gene: 11. CDR3 nucleotide sequence: TGTGCCAGCAGCCAAGGGCAACAACAGGGGAAGGACACCTTC. This encodes CASSQGQQQGKDTF. Variable domain in full (rest from reference TRBV3-1 and TRBJ1-2): DTAVSQTPKYLVTQMGNDKSIKCEQNLGHDTMYWYKQDSKKFLKIMFSYNNKELIINETVPNRFSPKSPDKAHLNLHINSLELGDSAVYFCASSQGQQQGKDTFGSGTRLTVV.

This clonotype was seen a handful of times. V is TRBV6-2 or TRBV6-3 and J is TRBJ2-1, with a possible D match to TRBD1 (6 bases). This CDR3 contains 13 residues. V gave up 6 bases and J gave up 3 bases, with 9 bases separating them. Germline CDR1 and CDR2: MNHEY and SVGEGT. DNA of the CDR3: TGTGCCAGCAGGGGACACCTCTACAATGAGCAGTTCTTC. It encodes CASRGHLYNEQFF.

This chain uses TRBV10-3 with TRBJ2-5; tentatively, D is TRBD2 (6 bases). The CDR3 loop spans 15 amino acids. Trimming shortened V by 8 bases and J by 0 bases, and 16 bases separated the two germline ends. Germline CDR1 ENHRY, CDR2 SYGVKD. The CDR3 here is CAIGVASAHQETQYF. CDR3 nucleotides: TGTGCCATCGGGGTCGCTAGCGCGCACCAAGAGACCCAGTACTTC.

On this clonotype itself: One junction end disagrees with the germline gene, perhaps due to a read error. The gene calls are TRBV4-3 and TRBJ2-6; D perhaps matches TRBD1 (5 bases). CDR3 length equals 18 residues. Germline lookup yields CDR1 LGHNA and CDR2 YSLEER. In DNA form, the CDR3 reads TGCGCCAGCAGCCAAGGTCCGCAGGGCAGCTCTGAGGCCAACGTCCTGACTTTC. Residues: CASSQGPQGSSEANVLTF.

The V gene is TRBV12-3 or TRBV12-4, the J gene TRBJ2-1; D might be TRBD2 (5 bases). The CDR3 length is 11 residues. With 5 bases removed from V and 9 bases from J, the gap between germline ends came to 8 bases. CDR3 coding DNA: TGTGCCAGCAGTGCCGGAGGTGAGCAGTTCTTC. It codes for CASSAGGEQFF.

Many counts were recorded for this clonotype. The chain links TRBV29-1 to TRBJ2-3; 8 bases are shared with TRBD2. The J segment lost 4 bases and the V segment lost 7 bases, leaving 4 bases of the junction unmatched. Germline CDR1 and CDR2: SQVTM and ANQGSEA. This CDR3 region has 12 residues. The DNA for the CDR3 is TGCAGCGGGGCAGCGGGAGCAGATACGCAGTATTTT. Translated: CSGAAGADTQYF.

This clonotype was recorded a few times. V gene TRBV6-2 or TRBV6-3 combines with J gene TRBJ2-7; TRBD2 is a possible D gene (5 bases). The germline V and J ends were trimmed by 6 bases and 3 bases, with 12 bases remaining between them. The germline V gene has CDR1 MNHEY and CDR2 SVGEGT. The CDR3 covers 13 residues. CDR3 DNA sequence: TGTGCCAGCAGCCGACTAAAAGACTACGAGCAGTACTTC. Translation: CASSRLKDYEQYF.

The chain carries TRBV7-3 and TRBJ2-1; tentatively, D is TRBD1 (5 bases). V was clipped by 4 bases and J by 6 bases, with 10 bases between them. Germline V gene sequence: CDR1 SGHTA, CDR2 FQGTGA. CDR3 length: 13 residues. The CDR3 DNA is TGTGCCAGCAGCTCCTACCAGGGCAATGAGCAGTTCTTC. Protein sequence: CASSSYQGNEQFF.